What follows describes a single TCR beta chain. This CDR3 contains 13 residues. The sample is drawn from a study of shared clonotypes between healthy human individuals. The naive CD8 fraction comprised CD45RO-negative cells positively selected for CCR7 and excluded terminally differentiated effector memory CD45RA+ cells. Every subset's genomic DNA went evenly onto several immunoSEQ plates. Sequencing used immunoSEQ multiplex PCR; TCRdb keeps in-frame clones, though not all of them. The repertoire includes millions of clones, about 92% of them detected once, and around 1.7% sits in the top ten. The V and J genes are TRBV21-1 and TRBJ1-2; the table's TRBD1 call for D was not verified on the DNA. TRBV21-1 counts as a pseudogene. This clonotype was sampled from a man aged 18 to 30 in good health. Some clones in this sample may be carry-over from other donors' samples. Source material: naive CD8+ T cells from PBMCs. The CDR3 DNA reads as TGTGCCACCGCGCCCCCTGACAGGGAAGGCTACACCTTC. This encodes CATAPPDREGYTF.